A single sample is the source of the 14 T cell receptor beta chains below, sequenced in a study of graft-versus-host responses after intestinal transplantation. Only in-frame clones appear in the TCRdb table, and some are missing; sequencing was by immunoSEQ multiplex PCR. The sample yields approximately 85,000 clones, around 93% seen once. Their antigens remain unidentified. Sequencing used unstimulated CD8+ T cells sorted from spleen or lymph node cells, obtained before transplant. The receptors shown here come from a human donor who was the organ donor for an intestinal transplant.

This sequence joins TRBV6-1 and TRBJ2-7; TRBD1 is a possible D gene (6 bases). The V gene's germline CDR1 is MNHNS and CDR2 SASEGT. There are 15 residues in the CDR3. V lost 5 bases to trimming and J lost 5 bases, with 19 bases between them. CDR3 sequence reads: CASSPWTALVHEQYF. DNA of the CDR3: TGTGCCAGCAGTCCCTGGACAGCTTTAGTCCACGAGCAGTACTTC.

This sequence joins TRBV2 and TRBJ1-6; 9 bases align to TRBD1. There are 15 residues in the CDR3. Germline CDR1 SNHLY, CDR2 FYNNEI. V gave up 5 bases and J gave up 6 bases; unmatched junction bases: 5. The CDR3 loop reads CASSTYRGRNSPLHF. The CDR3 region has the DNA TGTGCCAGCAGTACGTACAGGGGGCGTAATTCACCCCTCCACTTT.

A note on this clone: One end of the junction varies from germline; a read error may be responsible. V usage is TRBV6-1 and J usage is TRBJ2-7, with a tentative D call TRBD1 (6 bases). The germline V gene encodes CDR1 MNHNS and CDR2 SASEGT. The CDR3 is 12 residues long. Here the CDR3 reads CASSTGSYEQYF. Here the CDR3 DNA reads TGTGCCAGCAGTACAGGGTCCTATGAGCAGTACTTC.

The chain has TRBV7-2 and TRBJ2-3, with D hard to call. The CDR3 extends over 14 amino acids. Per germline, CDR1 SGHTA and CDR2 FQGNSA. The ends were cut back, 8 bases at V and 4 bases at J, with 16 bases in the middle. CDR3 amino acids: CASPSGGPSDTQYF. The CDR3 region has the DNA TGTGCCAGCCCCTCGGGTGGGCCTTCAGATACGCAGTATTTT.

V is TRBV19 and J is TRBJ1-2; weak D call: TRBD1 (5 bases). V shed 8 bases and J shed 4 bases, with 11 bases lying between them. Germline CDR1 reads LNHDA; CDR2 reads SQIVND (reference sequence). CDR3 length: 12 residues. The DNA of the CDR3 is TGTGCCAGTGGACACGACTTCTATGGCTACACCTTC. It is translated as CASGHDFYGYTF.

The table lists this clone with a count of one. The genes are TRBV7-2 and TRBJ2-1; the D gene is possibly TRBD2 (6 bases). The germline gives CDR1 SGHTA, CDR2 FQGNSA. The CDR3 contains 16 residues. Trimming left V 8 bases short and J 5 bases short, with 22 bases between. The CDR3: CASGPGTVEVDNEQFF. In DNA, the CDR3 is TGTGCCAGCGGCCCCGGGACTGTAGAGGTAGACAATGAGCAGTTCTTC.

A few counts support this clone. The chain uses TRBV29-1 and TRBJ2-5, with TRBD1 matching over 8 bases. From germline, CDR1 is SQVTM and CDR2 ANQGSEA. This CDR3 region has 13 residues. V was pared by 3 bases and J by 5 bases, with 5 bases of the junction left unmatched. The CDR3 protein is CSVEQGADETQYF. CDR3 bases: TGCAGCGTTGAGCAGGGGGCCGACGAGACCCAGTACTTC.

The V and J genes are TRBV7-9 and TRBJ2-3; 8 bases map to TRBD1. The CDR3 totals 16 residues. Germline assignment: CDR1 SEHNR and CDR2 FQNEAQ (reference sequence). Trimming took 2 bases from V and 2 from J; bases not matched to a gene: 6. The CDR3 bases are TGTGCCAGCAGCTTAAACCGACAGGGGTCCACAGATACGCAGTATTTT. It encodes CASSLNRQGSTDTQYF.

The chain uses TRBV6-5 and TRBJ2-1; possibly TRBD2 for D (5 bases). V lost 4 bases, J lost 6 bases, and 13 bases lay in between. The CDR3 consists of 14 residues. Looked up from germline, CDR1 is MNHEY and CDR2 is SVGAGI. The CDR3 bases are TGTGCCAGCAGTTCTTCTTATGGGAGCAATGAGCAGTTCTTC. It encodes CASSSSYGSNEQFF.

The chain is built from TRBV9 and TRBJ1-2; D is undetermined. Germline V gene data show CDR1 as SGDLS and CDR2 as YYNGEE. The length of the CDR3 is 13 residues. The germline V and J ends were trimmed by 0 bases and 8 bases, with 11 bases remaining between them. CDR3 in amino acids: CASSVGPTQGYTF. CDR3 coding DNA: TGTGCCAGCAGCGTAGGGCCCACGCAGGGCTACACCTTC.

The genes are TRBV7-9 and TRBJ1-4; D gene unclear. Germline CDR1 reads SEHNR; CDR2 reads FQNEAQ (reference sequence). CDR3 size: 14 residues. Trimming cost V 0 bases and J 3 bases, with 5 bases left between them. In DNA, the CDR3 is TGTGCCAGCAGCTTAGCTCAAGCTAATGAAAAACTGTTTTTT. Amino acid sequence: CASSLAQANEKLFF.

The rearrangement links TRBV7-6 to TRBJ2-5; 8 bases align to TRBD1. The J call is uncertain, as TRBJ2-7 better fits the DNA end. The CDR3 is 16 residues long. In germline, CDR1 is SGHVS, CDR2 FNYEAQ. CDR3 in amino acids: CASSLGMGQEGYEQYF. For the CDR3, the DNA is TGTGCCAGCAGCTTAGGAATGGGACAGGAGGGCTACGAGCAGTACTTC.

The chain recombines TRBV7-9 with TRBJ2-7; D may be TRBD1 or TRBD2 (5 bases each). The CDR3 spans 16 residues. Germline values: CDR1 SEHNR, CDR2 FQNEAQ (reference sequence). Trimming shortened V by 8 bases and J by 5 bases, and 25 bases separated the two germline ends. The CDR3 DNA reads as TGTGCCAGCGGGGGACCCGGTGGGCAGCGACTCCACGAGCAGTACTTC. It yields the protein CASGGPGGQRLHEQYF.

The chain links TRBV5-5 to TRBJ1-1; no definite D call. Germline values: CDR1 SGHKS, CDR2 YYEKEE (reference sequence). The CDR3 sequence is 14 residues long. V shed 0 bases and J shed 5 bases, with 11 bases lying between them. CDR3 sequence (DNA): TGTGCCAGCAGCTTGGCCTTTGGGGAAACTGAAGCTTTCTTT. Amino acid sequence: CASSLAFGETEAFF.